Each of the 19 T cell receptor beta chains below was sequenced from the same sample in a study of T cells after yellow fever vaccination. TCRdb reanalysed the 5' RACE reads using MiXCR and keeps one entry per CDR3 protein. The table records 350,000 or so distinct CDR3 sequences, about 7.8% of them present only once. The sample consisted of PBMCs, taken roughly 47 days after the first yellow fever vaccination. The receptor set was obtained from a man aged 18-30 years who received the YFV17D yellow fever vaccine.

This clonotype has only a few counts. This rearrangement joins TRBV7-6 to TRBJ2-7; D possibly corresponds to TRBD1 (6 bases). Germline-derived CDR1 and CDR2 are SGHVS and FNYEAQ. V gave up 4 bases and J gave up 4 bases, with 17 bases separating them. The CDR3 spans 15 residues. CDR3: CASSSVPNRAYEQYV. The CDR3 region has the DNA TGTGCCAGCAGCTCTGTCCCCAACAGGGCTTACGAGCAGTACGTC.

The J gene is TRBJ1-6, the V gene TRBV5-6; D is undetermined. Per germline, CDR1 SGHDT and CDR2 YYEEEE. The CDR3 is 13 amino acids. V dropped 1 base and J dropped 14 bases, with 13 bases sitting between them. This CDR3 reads CASSLRVVETLHF. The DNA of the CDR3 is TGTGCCAGCAGCTTGCGTGTGGTGGAAACCCTCCACTTT.

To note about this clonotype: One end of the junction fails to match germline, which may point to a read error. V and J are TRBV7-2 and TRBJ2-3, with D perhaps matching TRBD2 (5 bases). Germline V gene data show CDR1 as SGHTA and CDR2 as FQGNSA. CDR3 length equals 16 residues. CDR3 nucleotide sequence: TGTGCCAGCAGCCTAAGGAGCGGACCACTCACAGATACGCTGTATTTT. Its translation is CASSLRSGPLTDTLYF.

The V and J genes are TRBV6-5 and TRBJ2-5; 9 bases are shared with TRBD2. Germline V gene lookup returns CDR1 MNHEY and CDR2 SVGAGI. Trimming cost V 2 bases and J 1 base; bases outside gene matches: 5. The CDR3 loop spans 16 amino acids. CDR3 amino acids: CASSYASGASQETQYF. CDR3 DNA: TGTGCCAGCAGTTACGCTAGCGGGGCTTCCCAAGAGACCCAGTACTTC.

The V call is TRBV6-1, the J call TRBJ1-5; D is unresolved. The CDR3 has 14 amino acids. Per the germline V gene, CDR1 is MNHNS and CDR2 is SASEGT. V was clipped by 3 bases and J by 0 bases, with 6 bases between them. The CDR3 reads CASSDSNSNQPQHF. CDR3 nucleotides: TGTGCCAGCAGTGACAGTAATAGCAATCAGCCCCAGCATTTT.

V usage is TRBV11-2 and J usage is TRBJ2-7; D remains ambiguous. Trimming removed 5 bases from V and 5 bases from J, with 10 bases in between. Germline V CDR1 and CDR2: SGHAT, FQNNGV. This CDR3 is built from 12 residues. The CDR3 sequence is CASSPPTNEQYF. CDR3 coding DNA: TGTGCCAGCAGCCCCCCGACAAACGAGCAGTACTTC. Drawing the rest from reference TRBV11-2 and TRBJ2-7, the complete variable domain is EAGVAQSPRYKIIEKRQSVAFWCNPISGHATLYWYQQILGQGPKLLIQFQNNGVVDDSQLPKDRFSAERLKGVDSTLKIQPAKLEDSAVYLCASSPPTNEQYFGPGTRLTVT.

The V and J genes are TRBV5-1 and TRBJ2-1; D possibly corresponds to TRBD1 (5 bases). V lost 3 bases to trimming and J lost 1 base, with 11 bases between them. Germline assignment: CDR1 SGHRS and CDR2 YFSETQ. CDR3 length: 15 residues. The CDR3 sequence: CASSYQGSSYNEQFF. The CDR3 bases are TGCGCCAGCAGCTATCAGGGTAGTTCCTACAATGAGCAGTTCTTC.

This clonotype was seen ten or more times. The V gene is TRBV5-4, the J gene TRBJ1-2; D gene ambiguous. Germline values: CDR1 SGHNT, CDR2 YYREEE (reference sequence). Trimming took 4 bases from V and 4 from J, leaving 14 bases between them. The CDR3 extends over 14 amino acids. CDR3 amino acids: CASSPTPGSYGYTF. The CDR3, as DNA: TGTGCCAGCAGCCCAACCCCGGGATCCTATGGCTACACCTTC.

This CDR3 is CASSFYSGQETQYF. The DNA of the CDR3 is TGTGCCAGCAGCTTTTACAGCGGGCAAGAGACCCAGTACTTC. This chain connects TRBV7-2 to TRBJ2-5, with D perhaps TRBD2 (6 bases). The CDR3 contains 14 residues. Trimming stripped 3 bases from V and 2 bases from J, with 10 bases between. Germline values: CDR1 SGHTA, CDR2 FQGNSA.

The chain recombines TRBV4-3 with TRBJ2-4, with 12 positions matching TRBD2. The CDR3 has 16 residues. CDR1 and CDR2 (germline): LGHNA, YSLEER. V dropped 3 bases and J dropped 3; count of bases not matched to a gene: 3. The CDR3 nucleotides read TGCGCCAGCAGCCAGTCACTAGCGGGGGGCAAAAACATTCAGTACTTC. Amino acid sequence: CASSQSLAGGKNIQYF.

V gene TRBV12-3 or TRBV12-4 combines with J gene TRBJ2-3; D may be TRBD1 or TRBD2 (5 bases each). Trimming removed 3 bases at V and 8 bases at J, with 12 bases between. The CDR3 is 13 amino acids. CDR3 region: CASSLGEVGTQYF. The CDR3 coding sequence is TGTGCCAGCAGTTTGGGGGAAGTCGGTACGCAGTATTTT.

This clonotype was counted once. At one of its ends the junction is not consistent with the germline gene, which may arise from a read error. CDR3: CCAPDRESALRETQYF. The CDR3 nucleotides read TGCTGTGCCCCCGACAGGGAATCGGCGTTAAGGGAGACCCAGTACTTC. The chain combines TRBV20-1 with TRBJ2-5; 7 bases are a match to TRBD1. Per the germline V gene, CDR1 is DFQATT and CDR2 is SNEGSKA (reference sequence). The CDR3 runs 16 residues.

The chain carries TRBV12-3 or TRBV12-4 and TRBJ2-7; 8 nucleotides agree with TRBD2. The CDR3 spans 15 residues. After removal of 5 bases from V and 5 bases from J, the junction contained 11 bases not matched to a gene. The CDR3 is CASSPRGSGVNEQYV. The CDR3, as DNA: TGTGCCAGCAGTCCCCGCGGTAGCGGGGTAAACGAGCAGTACGTC.

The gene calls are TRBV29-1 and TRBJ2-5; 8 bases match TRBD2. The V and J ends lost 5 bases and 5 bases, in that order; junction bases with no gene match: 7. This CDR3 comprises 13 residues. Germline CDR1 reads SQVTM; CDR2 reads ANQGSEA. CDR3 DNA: TGCAGCGTTATCACTGCGGGAGGCGAGACCCAGTACTTC. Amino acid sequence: CSVITAGGETQYF. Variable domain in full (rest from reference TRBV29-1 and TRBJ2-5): SAVISQKPSRDICQRGTSLTIQCQVDSQVTMMFWYRQQPGQSLTLIATANQGSEATYESGFVIDKFPISRPNLTFSTLTVSNMSPEDSSIYLCSVITAGGETQYFGPGTRLLVL.

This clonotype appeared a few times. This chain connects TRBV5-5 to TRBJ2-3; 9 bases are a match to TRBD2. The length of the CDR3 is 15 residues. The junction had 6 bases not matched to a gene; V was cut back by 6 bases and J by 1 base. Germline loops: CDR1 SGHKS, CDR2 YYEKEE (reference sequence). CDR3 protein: CASKPSGVGTDTQYF. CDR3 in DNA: TGTGCCAGCAAGCCTAGCGGGGTGGGCACAGATACGCAGTATTTT.

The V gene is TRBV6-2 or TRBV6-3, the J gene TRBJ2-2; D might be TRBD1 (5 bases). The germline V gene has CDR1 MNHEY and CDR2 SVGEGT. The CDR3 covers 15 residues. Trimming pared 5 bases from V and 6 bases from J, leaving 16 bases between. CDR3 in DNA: TGTGCCAGCAGTGCGAATATTCAGGGCGCCGGGGAGCTGTTTTTT. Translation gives CASSANIQGAGELFF.

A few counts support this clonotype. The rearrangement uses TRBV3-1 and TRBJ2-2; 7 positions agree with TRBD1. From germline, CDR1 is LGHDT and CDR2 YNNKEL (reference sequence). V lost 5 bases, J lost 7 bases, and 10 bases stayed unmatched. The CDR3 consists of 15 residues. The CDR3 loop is CASSKRGQEVGELFF. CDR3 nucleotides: TGTGCCAGCAGCAAGCGCGGACAGGAGGTCGGGGAGCTGTTTTTT.

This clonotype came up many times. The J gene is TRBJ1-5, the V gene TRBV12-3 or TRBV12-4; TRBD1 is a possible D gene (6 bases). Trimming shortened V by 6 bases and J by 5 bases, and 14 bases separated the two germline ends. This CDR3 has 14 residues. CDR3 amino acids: CASSRGVGDQPQHF. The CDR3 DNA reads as TGTGCCAGCAGCAGGGGTGTAGGGGATCAGCCCCAGCATTTT.

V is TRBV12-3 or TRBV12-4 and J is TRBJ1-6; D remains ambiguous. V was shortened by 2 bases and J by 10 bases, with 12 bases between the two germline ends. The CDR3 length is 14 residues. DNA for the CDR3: TGTGCCAGCAGTTTAAGGGCATCATGGTCACCCCTCCACTTT. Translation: CASSLRASWSPLHF.